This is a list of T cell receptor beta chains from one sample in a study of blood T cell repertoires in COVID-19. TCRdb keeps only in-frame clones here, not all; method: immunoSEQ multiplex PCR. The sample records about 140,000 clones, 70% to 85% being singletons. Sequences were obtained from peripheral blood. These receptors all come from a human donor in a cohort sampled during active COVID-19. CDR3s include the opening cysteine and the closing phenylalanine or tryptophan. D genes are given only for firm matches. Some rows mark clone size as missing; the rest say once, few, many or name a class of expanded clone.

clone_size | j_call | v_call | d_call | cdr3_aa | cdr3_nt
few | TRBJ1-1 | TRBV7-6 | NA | CASRDGGGTEAFF | TGTGCCAGCAGAGATGGGGGCGGTACTGAAGCTTTCTTT
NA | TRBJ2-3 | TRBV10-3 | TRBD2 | CAISEGGGAWGTDTQYF | TGTGCCATCAGTGAAGGCGGGGGGGCATGGGGCACAGATACGCAGTATTTT
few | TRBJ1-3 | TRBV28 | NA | CASSFLAGAGNTIYF | TGTGCCAGCAGTTTCCTGGCAGGCGCCGGAAACACCATATATTTT
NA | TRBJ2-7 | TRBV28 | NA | CATSVPNPYEQYF | TGTGCCACCTCGGTACCCAACCCCTACGAGCAGTACTTC
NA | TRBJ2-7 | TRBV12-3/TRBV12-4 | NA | CASGGFNYEQYF | TGTGCCAGCGGGGGGTTTAATTACGAGCAGTACTTC
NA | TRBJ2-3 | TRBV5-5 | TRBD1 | CASREQGATSDTQYF | TGTGCCAGCAGAGAACAGGGGGCGACATCAGATACGCAGTATTTT
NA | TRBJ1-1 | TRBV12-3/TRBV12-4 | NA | CASRPGRVKGAFF | TGTGCCAGCAGGCCCGGCAGGGTCAAGGGTGCTTTCTTT
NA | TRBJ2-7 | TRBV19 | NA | CASRAPGTSEDEQYF | TGTGCCAGTAGGGCACCCGGGACAAGTGAAGACGAGCAGTACTTC
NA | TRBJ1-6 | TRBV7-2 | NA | CASSREAERNSPLHF | TGTGCCAGCAGTAGGGAGGCCGAAAGAAATTCACCCCTCCACTTT
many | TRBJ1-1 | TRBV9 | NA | CASSVWEQGEAFF | TGTGCCAGCAGCGTATGGGAACAGGGAGAAGCTTTCTTT
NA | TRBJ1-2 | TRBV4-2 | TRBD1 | CASSTETGGTGGYTF | TGTGCCAGCAGCACCGAGACAGGGGGAACGGGTGGCTACACCTTC
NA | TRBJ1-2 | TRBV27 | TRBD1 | CASRPIRTGGLGYGYTF | TGTGCCAGCAGGCCCATCCGGACAGGGGGCCTGGGGTATGGCTACACCTTC
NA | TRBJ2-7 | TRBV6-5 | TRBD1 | CASRATGTGKYEQYF | TGTGCCAGCAGGGCAACCGGGACAGGGAAATACGAGCAGTACTTC
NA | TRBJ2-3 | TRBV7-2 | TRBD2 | CASSFIVAGATDTQYF | TGTGCCAGCAGCTTCATCGTGGCGGGAGCCACAGATACGCAGTATTTT
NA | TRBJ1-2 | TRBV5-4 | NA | CASSTDRQYGYTF | TGTGCCAGCAGCACAGACAGACAGTATGGCTACACCTTC
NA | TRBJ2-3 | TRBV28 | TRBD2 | CASRILAGVADTQYF | TGTGCCAGCAGGATTCTAGCGGGGGTCGCAGATACGCAGTATTTT
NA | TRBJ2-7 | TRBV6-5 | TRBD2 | CASSLGGGPSYEQYF | TGTGCCAGCAGTCTCGGGGGGGGGCCTTCCTACGAGCAGTACTTC
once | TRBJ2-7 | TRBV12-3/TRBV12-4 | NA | CASRSFLGLEQYF | TGTGCCAGCAGGTCCTTCCTGGGCCTCGAGCAGTACTTC
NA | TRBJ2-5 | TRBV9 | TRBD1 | CASSPLDRGGETQYF | TGTGCCAGCAGCCCACTAGACAGGGGTGGGGAGACCCAGTACTTC
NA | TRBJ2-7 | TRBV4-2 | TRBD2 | CASSLGLAGRTYEQYF | TGTGCCAGCAGCCTCGGACTAGCGGGGAGAACCTACGAGCAGTACTTC